Listed here is a single T cell receptor beta chain. This clone was counted only a few times. Its specific antigen is unknown. Base qualities are not recorded, but no much larger clone differs from it by a single base. The V end loses 5 bases and the J end loses 3 bases, and a stretch of 17 bases separates them. CDR1 SGHRS and CDR2 YFSETQ are derived from the germline V gene. The CDR3 contains 15 residues, cysteine and phenylalanine counted. Just the 45-base CDR3 DNA is kept, in frame starting at base 1. After 10 to 11 days of culture, CD4+ T cells were isolated with the EasySep CD4+ T cell isolation kit. PCR-confirmed SARS-CoV-2 infection had occurred in convalescent patients between March and December 2020, before the Alpha, Beta and Delta variants emerged in the United States. On days 3 and 7, half of the culture medium was replaced with fresh IL-2-containing medium. Unless noted otherwise, every peptide stimulation condition was cultured in triplicate wells. PBMC were separated from whole blood using Ficoll-Paque Plus gradient centrifugation and were then either cryopreserved at -140C or used fresh. The QIAamp micro DNA kit was used to extract genomic DNA from the cultured CD4+ T cells.

The data were taken from a study of vaccination effects on CD4 cells after COVID-19 (dated 2022 in TCRdb). Turning to the overall study: The ViraFEST assay stimulated PBMC with viral peptide pools and then used TCR sequencing to identify antigen-specific CD4+ T cell clonotypes by expansion. Some 2 million PBMC per well were cultured with 8.5 to 10 ug/ml peptides in IMDM containing around 5.3% human AB serum, approximately 10 IU/ml IL-2 and gentamicin. A total of nine to ten COVID-19 convalescent patients and a handful of SARS-CoV-2-naive healthy vaccine recipients were included in the full study. SARS-CoV-2 spike-specific CD4+ TCR repertoires were compared before and after mRNA vaccination in COVID-19 convalescent patients and in infection-naive vaccine recipients. The Oncomine TCR Beta short-read assay on an Illumina iSeq 100 was used to sequence cultures from other donors in the study. Each participant got two doses of an mRNA SARS-CoV-2 vaccine, either BNT162b2 or mRNA-1273. Pre-vaccine samples from a couple of convalescent patients were drawn 16 days and one week before the first dose, 142 and 148 days after COVID-19 diagnosis. Results the study describes overall, beyond this receptor: The study was limited by a small number of convalescent patients, and early post-infection timepoints were lacking. Both infection-induced and vaccine-induced clones contracted markedly at late post-vaccination timepoints, which is consistent with waning T cell responses. In convalescent patients, the post-vaccine spike-reactive repertoire consisted mainly of new vaccine-induced clones, largely distinct from infection-induced clones.

Library preparation used the immunoSEQ multiplex PCR assay. DNA from the CD4+ T cells that had been cultured and isolated underwent TCR beta CDR3 sequencing. As for how the authors treated the data: The analysis removed non-productive TCR sequences, trimmed reads to the CDR3 region, and retained only CDR3s that were 7 or more amino acids long. Antigen-specific clonotypes were identified with the MANAFEST web app by comparing expansion in peptide wells against reference cultures. For clones to be considered positive, expansion at FDR<0.05 versus reference and all other wells, an odds ratio above 5, and a frequency above 0.1% in two replicate wells were required. Clonotypes significantly expanded in SARS-CoV-2 spike wells and in at least one common cold coronavirus spike condition were defined as cross-reactive. Using the stringdist R package, CDR3 similarity was measured by Levenshtein distance, and unrooted trees were constructed with ape in R 3.6.1. Drawn from immuneACCESS, this table holds only the in-frame rearrangements with V and J called that TCRdb kept. Clones are partly lost; checked studies trace under half to an unresolved V gene and leave the rest unexplained. V and J calls and clone size are copied from that table; D and trimming were computed from the DNA. The sample table lists approximately 47,000 clones, 70% to 80% of them with a count of one. Approximately 12% of the sample is taken by the ten largest.

Recombination joined TRBV5-1 with TRBJ1-1; the D gene is perhaps TRBD1, on 6 matching bases. The TCR sequence derives from a human donor who had a prior SARS-CoV-2 infection. The sequences come from CD4+ T cells from PBMCs cultured without peptide, collected before COVID-19 vaccination. The base sequence is TGCGCCAGCAGTAAGGGGGGGGGAGGAGACACTGAAGCTTTCTTT. Its translation reads: CASSKGGGGDTEAFF.